This T cell receptor beta chain was captured in a study of blood T cell repertoires in COVID-19 (dated by TCRdb to 2019 to 2021). Regarding the study in general: Samples from collaborators originated in the United States, Italy and Spain and spanned both the acute and convalescent phases of COVID-19. Nearly every sample came with metadata listing a de-identified subject ID, COVID-19 status, age in years and sex. Subjects who had been exposed to COVID-19, were actively infected with it, or had recovered from it provided the deeply sampled blood TCRbeta repertoires that made up the dataset. The prospective study material was composed of cDNA or gDNA derived from T cells, B-cell-depleted T cells, or PBMCs. Samples were obtained from the ongoing ImmuneRACE study (first 160 participants) and from 1,254 subjects provided by 6 global collaborators. Where available, HLA class I and class II types were obtained from metadata supplied by the sample provider rather than from assay-based typing. The repertoires were released in a freely available public database meant as a resource for research on the immune response to SARS-CoV-2.

Whole blood was collected in K2EDTA tubes by collaborating institutions according to the institutions' own protocols. For TCRbeta analysis, collaborators shipped samples in one of three forms: frozen whole blood, isolated PBMCs, or DNA extracted from either of those sample types. Results the study describes overall, beyond this receptor: The amount of clinical and demographic metadata varied by source and participant and was provided uncurated.

Concerning this clone: What this receptor recognizes is not known. No base quality values were provided; no much bigger clone lies one nucleotide off.

TCRbeta CDR3 regions were amplified from genomic DNA by means of the immunoSEQ Assay, a bias-controlled multiplex PCR. The study's own analysis went as follows. The number of nucleated cells in each sample was estimated from the amplification of reference gene primers within the assay. Sequence reads were collapsed and filtered to measure the absolute abundance of every unique TCRbeta CDR3 rearrangement. For each sample, productive Simpson clonality was calculated by taking the square root of Simpson's diversity index across productive rearrangements. TCRdb stores this immuneACCESS table with in-frame sequences only. Part of the clones is absent; in the studies checked, under half of the shortfall reflects unresolved V genes, and no reason is known for the rest. V and J calls and clone size are given by that table; D and trimming were obtained from the DNA. The sample data list 75,000 to 100,000 clones, and nearly 90% of these were observed just once. 4% to 5% of the sample is in the top ten clones.

The CDR3 spans 15 residues, from the cysteine through the phenylalanine. Kept here is only the CDR3 DNA, which spans 45 bases and is read in frame from base 1. Per the germline V gene, MGHDK is the CDR1 and SYGVNS is the CDR2. V lost 3 bases and J lost 4 bases, and the count of bases not matched to a germline gene is 7. This clonotype was sampled from a man aged 70 or older with acute or convalescent COVID-19. The chain couples TRBV25-1 to TRBJ1-1; 8 of the junction bases match TRBD1. The sequencing input was peripheral blood. The DNA reads TGTGCCAGCAGTGACGACAGGGGAGGCGGCACTGAAGCTTTCTTT. It is translated as CASSDDRGGGTEAFF.